This TCR beta chain originates from a study of CD8+CD57+ T cells in acquired aplastic anemia. Genomic DNA, the template, was used for profiling of the TCR beta VDJ and CDR3. TCRdb used MiXCR to reprocess the reads, holding one entry per CDR3 protein. Found here are hundreds of thousands of distinct CDR3 sequences, 65% to 90% of them singletons; the top ten hold 35% to 50%. To note about this clonotype: It may be a read error: a sequence one base away is much more abundant.

Patients chosen for sequencing had shown CD8+CD57+ cell expansion by flow cytometry. Looked up from germline, CDR1 is SGHTA and CDR2 is FQGNSA. This CDR3 has 13 amino acids. J is TRBJ1-2 and V is TRBV7-2; TRBD1 matches 7 bases. This TCR derives from a human donor with aplastic anemia. The sample consisted of sorted CD4+, CD8+, or CD8+CD57+ T cells (not recorded which) from PBMCs. For the CDR3, the DNA is TGTGCCAGCAGCTTTGATCCAGCCGGGACAGCCCTTTTC. Protein sequence: CASSFDPAGTALF. The whole variable domain, filled in from reference TRBV7-2 and TRBJ1-2, reads GAGVSQSPSNKVTEKGKDVELRCDPISGHTALYWYRQSLGQGLEFLIYFQGNSAPDKSGLPSDRFSAERTGGSVSTLTIQRTQQEDSAVYLCASSFDPAGTALFGSGTRLTVV.